This T cell receptor (beta chain) was recovered during a study of CD4 T cells in relation to SARS-CoV-2 and coronaviruses. The overall study: Crossreactive spike epitopes shared across donors were mapped to their HLA restriction.

Notes on the study in general: Approximately 65% of donors had memory CD4+ clonotypes crossrecognizing SARS-CoV-2 and common cold coronavirus spike. The assay detects memory recall responses, not culture-primed primary responses.

Deep TCR-beta sequencing used DNA from uncultured naive and memory CD4+ T cells. Repertoires were generated with immunoSEQ multiplex PCR, while TCRdb's copy carries only in-frame clones and drops some. The sample has some 65,000 clones; 87% are singletons. The sample holds a few counts of this clone. Its antigen is unknown. Looked up from germline, CDR1 is SGHDN and CDR2 is FVKESK. V was cut by 4 bases and J by 4 bases, with 14 bases left in between. The CDR3 has 16 amino acids. The unexposed donors gave CD4+ T cells in about 2010-2019, prior to COVID-19. This sequence joins TRBV14 and TRBJ1-6; no clear D gene. Input material: memory CD4+ T cells from PBMCs. The origin of this receptor is a human donor in good health. CDR3 protein: CASSPTGRGYNSPLHF. CDR3 DNA sequence: TGTGCCAGCAGCCCGACGGGTCGGGGATATAATTCACCCCTCCACTTT.